The 15 T cell receptor beta chains presented below share a single source sample, sequenced in a study of Ad26.COV2.S vaccination and SARS-CoV-2 variants. Treatment in this sample: about 20 received Ad26.COV2.S at low or high dose, single or two shots; roughly five received placebo; per-sample allocation not given. Samples came from day 63 after the first vaccine or placebo injection. Clones were sequenced by immunoSEQ multiplex PCR, and TCRdb holds only the in-frame ones, with some missing. The table has fewer than 500,000 clones, 90% seen once. Source: peripheral blood, taken in a trial of Ad26.COV2.S vaccine versus placebo. Source of these receptors: a person between 18 and 65 years old who received the Ad26.COV2.S COVID-19 vaccine or a placebo.

V gene TRBV10-3 combines with J gene TRBJ2-3; 7 bases are shared with TRBD2. This CDR3 comprises 16 residues. V gave up 1 base and J gave up 3 bases; unmatched junction bases: 7. Germline-derived CDR1 and CDR2 are ENHRY and SYGVKD. CDR3 protein: CAISELGGGLTDTQYF. The CDR3 DNA reads as TGTGCCATCAGTGAGTTGGGGGGAGGGCTTACAGATACGCAGTATTTT.

This chain links TRBV6-5 with TRBJ1-5; 7 bases are a match to TRBD1. Germline values: CDR1 MNHEY, CDR2 SVGAGI. With 0 bases clipped from V and 9 bases from J, the junction kept 8 bases outside the gene matches. This CDR3 is built from 15 residues. The CDR3 reads CASSYSQGGARPQHF. The DNA of the CDR3 is TGTGCCAGCAGTTACTCTCAAGGGGGCGCGAGGCCCCAGCATTTT.

This sequence joins TRBV3-1 (or the pseudogene TRBV3-2) and TRBJ1-6; D gene uncertain. This CDR3 is built from 14 residues. Germline V gene sequence: CDR1 LGHDT, CDR2 YNNKEL (reference sequence). Trimming pared 0 bases from V and 6 bases from J, leaving 6 bases between. The CDR3 here is CASSQDQRNSPLHF. CDR3 in DNA: TGTGCCAGCAGCCAAGATCAGCGTAATTCACCCCTCCACTTT.

As for this clone: Other DNA sequences in the same sample also yield this CDR3. The chain has TRBV7-2 and TRBJ1-6; the D is unclear. V was cut by 2 bases and J by 0 bases, with 2 bases left in between. The CDR3 totals 14 residues. CDR1 and CDR2 (germline): SGHTA, FQGNSA. CDR3 DNA sequence: TGTGCCAGCAGCTTATCCTCCTATAATTCACCCCTCCACTTT. Translation gives CASSLSSYNSPLHF.

V usage is TRBV18 and J usage is TRBJ1-4; a possible D gene is TRBD1 (5 bases). Germline V gene data show CDR1 as KGHSH and CDR2 as LQKENI. This CDR3 spans 15 amino acids. Trimming removed 2 bases at V and 2 bases at J, with 9 bases between. The CDR3: CASSPVGGTNEKLFF. CDR3 sequence (DNA): TGTGCCAGCTCACCAGTTGGGGGGACTAATGAAAAACTGTTTTTT.

The chain carries TRBV5-5 and TRBJ2-2, with TRBD1 identical over 12 bases. The CDR3 covers 15 residues. Trimming took 4 bases from V and 5 from J; bases not matched to a gene: 3. Per the germline V gene, CDR1 is SGHKS and CDR2 is YYEKEE (reference sequence). CDR3 nucleotides: TGTGCCAGCAGCCGGGACAGGGGGCCTACCGGGGAGCTGTTTTTT. Translating gives CASSRDRGPTGELFF.

V and J are TRBV7-6 and TRBJ2-5, with 11 bases identical to TRBD2. Unmatched junction bases numbered 6, after V lost 0 bases and J lost 0 bases. The CDR3 length is 18 residues. Germline V gene lookup returns CDR1 SGHVS and CDR2 FNYEAQ. CDR3 amino acids: CASSLALLAGDYQETQYF. CDR3 nucleotide sequence: TGTGCCAGCAGCTTAGCGCTACTAGCGGGGGACTACCAAGAGACCCAGTACTTC.

Remarks on this clone: Distinct nucleotide sequences in the sample also encode this CDR3. The chain employs TRBV7-9 and TRBJ1-5; D uncertain. Per the germline V gene, CDR1 is SEHNR and CDR2 is FQNEAQ (reference sequence). V was trimmed by 0 bases and J by 4 bases, leaving 16 bases between them. The CDR3 covers 17 residues. CDR3 residues: CASSLAAREGSNQPQHF. The CDR3 DNA sequence: TGTGCCAGCAGCTTAGCGGCGAGGGAAGGTAGTAATCAGCCCCAGCATTTT.

The count of this clone is one. V usage is TRBV4-1 and J usage is TRBJ2-7, with 8 bases aligning to TRBD1. Per germline, CDR1 MGHRA and CDR2 YSYEKL. This CDR3 region has 14 residues. The V and J ends lost 4 bases and 0 bases, in that order; junction bases with no gene match: 2. Here the CDR3 DNA reads TGCGCCAGCAGCCCGACAGGGGTCTCCTACGAGCAGTACTTC. Its protein product is CASSPTGVSYEQYF.

V and J are TRBV30 and TRBJ1-1, with 7 nucleotides matching TRBD1. V was clipped by 5 bases and J by 5 bases; unmatched bases: 5. The V gene's germline CDR1 is GTSNPN and CDR2 SVGIG (reference sequence). This CDR3 contains 12 residues. The CDR3 sequence is CAWVQGITEAFF. The DNA of the CDR3 is TGTGCCTGGGTACAGGGGATAACTGAAGCTTTCTTT.

This chain joins TRBV3-1 (or the pseudogene TRBV3-2) and TRBJ1-1; D is perhaps TRBD1 (5 bases). V lost 4 bases and J 8 bases, leaving 11 bases between the germline ends. Germline assignment: CDR1 LGHDT and CDR2 YNNKEL (reference sequence). CDR3 length: 12 residues. The CDR3 here is CASSRRGGEAFF. The DNA for the CDR3 is TGTGCCAGCAGCCGTCGTGGGGGAGAAGCTTTCTTT.

The chain has TRBV18 and TRBJ2-1, with a possible D match to TRBD2 (5 bases). The CDR3 length is 12 residues. Deletions cut 5 bases from V and 5 bases from J, with 7 bases between. Per germline, CDR1 KGHSH and CDR2 LQKENI. CDR3 sequence reads: CASSLLDNEQFF. The CDR3 DNA follows: TGTGCCAGCTCATTACTAGACAATGAGCAGTTCTTC. The full variable domain, completed using reference TRBV18 and TRBJ2-1, is NAGVMQNPRHLVRRRGQEARLRCSPMKGHSHVYWYRQLPEEGLKFMVYLQKENIIDESGMPKERFSAEFPKEGPSILRIQQVVRGDSAAYFCASSLLDNEQFFGPGTRLTVL.

V is TRBV11-2 and J is TRBJ2-3; D assignment may be TRBD1 or TRBD2 (5 bases each). CDR3 length: 14 residues. Germline assignment: CDR1 SGHAT and CDR2 FQNNGV. V lost 4 bases to trimming and J lost 12 bases, with 20 bases between them. The chain's CDR3 is CASSYTGTLFGQYF. DNA of the CDR3: TGTGCCAGCAGCTATACCGGGACCTTATTTGGTCAGTATTTT.

The chain uses TRBV18 and TRBJ1-2; D might be TRBD1 (5 bases). The CDR3 spans 13 residues. Trimming shortened V by 3 bases and J by 7 bases, and 12 bases separated the two germline ends. CDR1 is KGHSH and CDR2 is LQKENI in the germline V gene. The CDR3 protein is CASSPQGIPGYTF. In nucleotides, the CDR3 is TGTGCCAGCTCACCCCAGGGTATTCCTGGCTACACCTTC.

The rearrangement links TRBV19 to TRBJ2-1; D is unclear. Trimming cost V 4 bases and J 0 bases, with 10 bases left between them. The CDR3 spans 15 residues. Germline V gene sequence: CDR1 LNHDA, CDR2 SQIVND (reference sequence). This chain's CDR3 is CASSKTQVSYNEQFF. The CDR3 bases are TGTGCCAGTAGTAAGACCCAAGTCTCCTACAATGAGCAGTTCTTC.